The source of this TCR beta chain is a study of beta chain features in type 1 diabetes. Whole-study context: On cell yields, gender and age, patients and healthy donors were similar. Overall study results and limits: Shorter TCRB CDR3s, moderately but significantly so, were found in Type 1 diabetes patients in all four CD4+ subsets.

Isolation of CD4+ naive, central memory, regulatory and stem cell-like memory cells was achieved by sorting via CD45RO/CCR7/CD25/CD127/CD95/CD27. This CDR3 is 13 amino acids long. Trimming pared 0 bases from V and 4 bases from J, leaving 7 bases between. Germline V gives CDR1 GTSNPN, CDR2 SVGIG (reference sequence). Expressed TCRB transcripts got sequenced, as all isolated RNA was reverse transcribed. Generated by immunoSEQ multiplex PCR, the TCRdb table keeps only in-frame clones and is missing some. The sample lists more than 100,000 clones; roughly 15% were seen once. This clone appeared many times. Its antigen is still unknown.

This chain joins TRBV30 and TRBJ2-1; no reliable D call. This TCR derives from a man aged 25-40 years with type 1 diabetes. Sample: central memory CD4+ T cells from blood. CDR3 coding DNA: TGTGCCTGGAGTGTTGGGCAGTACAATGAGCAGTTCTTC. This codes for CAWSVGQYNEQFF.